This TCR beta chain derives from a study of OX40 agonist ivuxolimab in advanced cancers. About the research overall: Patients were infused with ivuxolimab every 2 weeks at 0.01 to 10 mg/kg.

This CDR3 contains 13 residues. V was trimmed by 6 bases and J by 2 bases, leaving 13 bases between them. CDR1 and CDR2 from the germline V gene are SQVTM and ANQGSEA. TCRdb's table, derived via immunoSEQ multiplex PCR, lists solely in-frame clones and lacks some. This sample has roughly 93,000 clones, with roughly 94% found just once. This chain uses TRBV29-1 with TRBJ1-2; D not certain. The sequence derives from an adult with an advanced solid tumor such as melanoma, head and neck, liver or kidney cancer. The sequencing used CD4+ or CD8+ T cells sorted from blood, collected in a trial of the OX40 agonist ivuxolimab. This chain's CDR3 is CSVNHLANYGYTF. DNA for the CDR3: TGCAGCGTCAACCATCTGGCCAACTATGGCTACACCTTC.